The entry that follows covers one T cell receptor (beta chain) sequence. This sample is drawn from a study of CD8 T cells in Susac syndrome. Reverse transcription of about 0.5 to 1 ug RNA was carried out with random hexamers. Across 54 Vbeta and 13 Jbeta, immunoSEQ multiplex PCR amplified TCR beta CDR3. TCRdb itself ran the immunoSEQ multiplex PCR reads through MiXCR, one entry per CDR3 protein. In the table there are about 160,000 distinct CDR3 sequences, 93% of which are singletons. CD8+ and CD4+ T cells from blood underwent TCR beta sequencing, which was carried out in a high-throughput format. The individuals used as controls were healthy donors who had been matched for both age and sex. TEMRA cells were enriched by FACS, while CD8+ and CD4+ T cells were obtained through a negative isolation that was performed magnetically. This CDR3 has 14 residues. V shed 7 bases, J shed 7 bases, and the junction held 13 bases outside the gene matches. Germline loops: CDR1 DFQATT, CDR2 SNEGSKA (reference sequence).

The V call is TRBV20-1, the J call TRBJ2-1; TRBD1 matches at 7 bases. This receptor was identified in a human donor in good health. The sequencing input was CD4+ T cells from PBMCs. The CDR3 nucleotides are TGCAGTGTACCCGGGGCAGGGGGAATAAATGAGCAGTTCTTC. Protein sequence: CSVPGAGGINEQFF.